These 19 T cell receptor beta chains came from one sample sequenced in a study of blood T cell repertoires in COVID-19 (TCRdb year 2020). The library was built by means of the immunoSEQ multiplex PCR assay. As stored in TCRdb, this immuneACCESS dataset retains in-frame rearrangements with V and J assigned. A fraction of the clones does not appear; measured against another copy, unresolved V genes explain less than half of the discrepancy, and the remainder lacks a known reason. Here the sample has 45,000 or so clones; approximately 87% occur a single time. The ten largest clonotypes hold around 3.6% of the sample. The sequencing sample was made of peripheral blood. These receptors originate from a man aged 40-49 years with COVID-19, enrolled during active disease.

The rearrangement links TRBV9 to TRBJ1-1, with D possibly matching TRBD1 (5 bases). The germline V and J ends were trimmed by 5 bases and 1 base, with 12 bases remaining between them. There are 14 residues in the CDR3. CDR1 is SGDLS, CDR2 YYNGEE, per germline. The CDR3 protein is CASRGDSQNTEAFF. CDR3 coding DNA: TGTGCCAGCAGGGGGGACTCCCAGAACACTGAAGCTTTCTTT.

V and J are TRBV12-1 and TRBJ2-5; whether TRBD2, the table's D call, matches the DNA was not checked. TRBV12-1 is a pseudogene. This CDR3 has 14 residues. The CDR3 DNA reads as TGTGCCAGCAGCTCCGGGACTAGCGAAGAGACCCAGTACTTC. Translating it yields CASSSGTSEETQYF.

The chain's CDR3 is CASSFRGLAGGHTDTQYF. The CDR3 bases are TGTGCCAGCAGTTTCAGGGGACTAGCGGGGGGGCATACAGATACGCAGTATTTT. V is TRBV28 and J is TRBJ2-3; 16 nucleotides match TRBD2. Germline V gene lookup returns CDR1 MDHEN and CDR2 SYDVKM. The CDR3 covers 18 residues. V shed 3 bases and J 3 bases; nucleotides not matched to a gene: 6.

The chain employs TRBV6-5 and TRBJ1-4; 7 positions match TRBD1. The CDR3 is 13 residues long. Germline V gives CDR1 MNHEY, CDR2 SVGAGI. V shed 4 bases, J shed 10 bases, and the junction held 6 bases outside the gene matches. Written as DNA, the CDR3 is TGTGCCAGCAGTTTTCCGGACAGGTCAAAACTGTTTTTT. Amino acids: CASSFPDRSKLFF.

V is TRBV6-6 and J is TRBJ1-5, with a weak D call TRBD1 (6 bases). The V gene's germline CDR1 is MNHNY and CDR2 SVGAGI (reference sequence). V dropped 2 bases and J dropped 4 bases, with 9 bases sitting between them. This CDR3 comprises 14 residues. This CDR3 reads CASSYLQGNQPQHF. CDR3 nucleotide sequence: TGTGCCAGCAGTTACCTTCAGGGGAATCAGCCCCAGCATTTT.

V and J are TRBV11-3 and TRBJ2-3; 9 bases align to TRBD2. The CDR3 consists of 18 residues. V dropped 0 bases and J dropped 3; count of bases not matched to a gene: 10. Germline V gives CDR1 SGHNT, CDR2 YENEEA. The CDR3: CASSLDPGSGGLTDTQYF. The CDR3 nucleotides are TGTGCCAGCAGCTTAGATCCGGGTAGCGGGGGATTGACAGATACGCAGTATTTT.

This clone was observed once. The V gene is TRBV12-2, the J gene TRBJ1-2; TRBD1 reflects the table's D call only, with no check against the DNA. TRBV12-2 is assigned pseudogene status. The CDR3 contains 16 residues. DNA of the CDR3: TGTGCAAGTCGCTTAGCGCCGGGACAGGGGGCAAATGGCTACACCTTC. This gives the protein CASRLAPGQGANGYTF.

The chain combines TRBV5-6 with TRBJ1-3, with 7 bases that match TRBD1. The V gene end was trimmed by 5 bases and the J gene end by 0 bases; junction bases not matched to a gene: 2. Germline V gene lookup returns CDR1 SGHDT and CDR2 YYEEEE. This CDR3 is built from 14 residues. CDR3 in amino acids: CASSPGGSGNTIYF. CDR3 DNA: TGTGCCAGCAGTCCAGGGGGCTCTGGAAACACCATATATTTT. The variable domain in full, with the rest retrieved from reference TRBV5-6 and TRBJ1-3, is DAGVTQSPTHLIKTRGQQVTLRCSPKSGHDTVSWYQQALGQGPQFIFQYYEEEERQRGNFPDRFSGHQFPNYSSELNVNALLLGDSALYLCASSPGGSGNTIYFGEGSWLTVV.

V is TRBV2 and J is TRBJ2-5, with 8 bases fitting TRBD1. V dropped 6 bases and J dropped 7; count of bases not matched to a gene: 4. The length of the CDR3 is 12 residues. Germline loops: CDR1 SNHLY, CDR2 FYNNEI. The DNA of the CDR3 is TGTGCCAGCAGAGGACAGGGAGGGACCCAGTACTTC. Protein product: CASRGQGGTQYF.

The V and J genes are TRBV27 and TRBJ1-5; weak D call: TRBD1 (5 bases). Trimming left V 5 bases short and J 6 bases short, with 8 bases between. Germline-derived CDR1 and CDR2 are MNHEY and SMNVEV (reference sequence). The CDR3 extends over 12 amino acids. CDR3 protein: CASSPGGQPQHF. The CDR3 DNA sequence: TGTGCCAGCAGTCCCGGGGGTCAGCCCCAGCATTTT.

This clone was seen only once. The V gene is TRBV3-1 (or the pseudogene TRBV3-2), the J gene TRBJ2-1; tentative D call: TRBD2 (6 bases). With 0 bases removed from V and 3 bases from J, the gap between germline ends came to 9 bases. The CDR3 sequence is 15 residues long. The germline gives CDR1 LGHDT, CDR2 YNNKEL (reference sequence). The CDR3 nucleotides are TGTGCCAGCAGCCAAGATCTGGGGGGCTACAATGAGCAGTTCTTC. Translating gives CASSQDLGGYNEQFF.

This clone was recorded once. Other DNA variants within this sample encode the same CDR3. The chain recombines TRBV4-1 with TRBJ2-4; 7 bases are shared with TRBD2. The germline V gene encodes CDR1 MGHRA and CDR2 YSYEKL. There are 17 residues in the CDR3. V lost 2 bases to trimming and J lost 0 bases; unmatched junction nucleotides: 7. The CDR3 coding sequence is TGCGCCAGCAGCCAACCACAGCGGGGAGTAGCCAAAAACATTCAGTACTTC. This codes for CASSQPQRGVAKNIQYF.

This chain links TRBV4-2 with TRBJ2-7; D is ambiguous. V lost 3 bases to trimming and J lost 3 bases, with 6 bases between them. The CDR3 spans 12 residues. Germline CDR1 reads LGHNA; CDR2 reads YNFKEQ. The CDR3 nucleotides are TGTGCCAGCAGCCAGCAGGACTACGAGCAGTACTTC. This encodes CASSQQDYEQYF.

The chain is built from TRBV27 and TRBJ1-1, with 9 positions matching TRBD1. This CDR3 has 14 residues. V was clipped by 5 bases and J by 4 bases; unmatched bases: 5. Germline V gives CDR1 MNHEY, CDR2 SMNVEV (reference sequence). CDR3 amino acids: CASSPPTGGTEAFF. CDR3 bases: TGTGCCAGCAGTCCCCCGACAGGGGGCACTGAAGCTTTCTTT.

The chain joins TRBV14 to TRBJ2-3, with D tentatively TRBD2 (5 bases). This CDR3 region has 16 residues. V was clipped by 0 bases and J by 2 bases, with 12 bases between them. CDR1 and CDR2 (germline): SGHDN, FVKESK. The CDR3 loop is CASSQDLAVNTDTQYF. In DNA, the CDR3 is TGTGCCAGCAGCCAAGATCTAGCAGTGAACACAGATACGCAGTATTTT.

The chain joins TRBV7-3 to TRBJ1-6, with D tentatively TRBD1 (5 bases). The CDR3 runs 13 residues. Trimming cost V 5 bases and J 9 bases, with 11 bases left between them. Per germline, CDR1 SGHTA and CDR2 FQGTGA. CDR3: CASSRDFRSPLHF. The CDR3 coding sequence is TGTGCCAGCAGCCGGGACTTCCGTTCACCCCTCCACTTT.

A single count supports this clone. The V and J genes are TRBV30 and TRBJ2-7, with D hard to call. Trimming left V 1 base short and J 0 bases short, with 7 bases between. The germline V gene has CDR1 GTSNPN and CDR2 SVGIG (reference sequence). The CDR3 sequence is 13 residues long. CDR3 coding DNA: TGTGCCTGGAGTGCTAGTAACTCCTACGAGCAGTACTTC. It translates to CAWSASNSYEQYF.

This clone turned up a few times. This CDR3 reads CASSPPGLQRGQPQHF. The DNA of the CDR3 is TGTGCCAGCAGCCCTCCGGGCCTTCAAAGGGGTCAGCCCCAGCATTTT. The chain has TRBV2 and TRBJ1-5; D possibly corresponds to TRBD1 (5 bases). Germline CDR1 SNHLY, CDR2 FYNNEI. Trimming left V 6 bases short and J 6 bases short, with 21 bases between. The CDR3 runs to 16 residues.

The rearrangement uses TRBV7-3 and TRBJ1-4, with a weak D call TRBD1 (6 bases). CDR3 length: 17 amino acids. Trimming cost V 3 bases and J 12 bases, with 26 bases left between them. Per the germline V gene, CDR1 is SGHTA and CDR2 is FQGTGA. CDR3 protein: CASSFSVTGQLLGELFF. The CDR3 DNA reads TGTGCCAGCAGCTTCAGTGTAACAGGGCAACTCCTGGGGGAACTGTTTTTT.